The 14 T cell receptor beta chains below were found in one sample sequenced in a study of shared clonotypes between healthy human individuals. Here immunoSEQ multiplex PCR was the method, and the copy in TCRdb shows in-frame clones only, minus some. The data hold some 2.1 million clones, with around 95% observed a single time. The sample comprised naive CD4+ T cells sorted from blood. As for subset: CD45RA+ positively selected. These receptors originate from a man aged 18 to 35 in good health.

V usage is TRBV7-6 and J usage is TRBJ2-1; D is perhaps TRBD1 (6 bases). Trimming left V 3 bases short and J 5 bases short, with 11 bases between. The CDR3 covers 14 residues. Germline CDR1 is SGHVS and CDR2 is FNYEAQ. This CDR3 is CASSLSWTDNEQFF. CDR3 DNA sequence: TGTGCCAGCAGCTTGTCTTGGACAGACAATGAGCAGTTCTTC. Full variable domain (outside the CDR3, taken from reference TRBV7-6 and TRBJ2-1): GAGVSQSPRYKVTKRGQDVALRCDPISGHVSLYWYRQALGQGPEFLTYFNYEAQQDKSGLPNDRFSAERPEGSISTLTIQRTEQRDSAMYRCASSLSWTDNEQFFGPGTRLTVL.

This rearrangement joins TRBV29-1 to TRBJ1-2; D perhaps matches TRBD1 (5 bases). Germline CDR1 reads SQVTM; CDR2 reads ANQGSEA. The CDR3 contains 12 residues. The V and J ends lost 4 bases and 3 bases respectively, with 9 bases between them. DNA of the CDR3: TGCAGCGTTGCCGGGGCTGACTATGGCTACACCTTC. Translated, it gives CSVAGADYGYTF. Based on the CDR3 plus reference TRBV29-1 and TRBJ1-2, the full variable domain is SAVISQKPSRDICQRGTSLTIQCQVDSQVTMMFWYRQQPGQSLTLIATANQGSEATYESGFVIDKFPISRPNLTFSTLTVSNMSPEDSSIYLCSVAGADYGYTFGSGTRLTVV.

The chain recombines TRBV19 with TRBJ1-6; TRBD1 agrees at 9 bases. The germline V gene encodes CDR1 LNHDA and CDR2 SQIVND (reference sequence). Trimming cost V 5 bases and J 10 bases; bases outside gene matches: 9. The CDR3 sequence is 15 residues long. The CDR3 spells CASSGTGGGLSPLHF. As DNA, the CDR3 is TGTGCCAGTAGTGGTACAGGGGGCGGACTGTCACCCCTCCACTTT.

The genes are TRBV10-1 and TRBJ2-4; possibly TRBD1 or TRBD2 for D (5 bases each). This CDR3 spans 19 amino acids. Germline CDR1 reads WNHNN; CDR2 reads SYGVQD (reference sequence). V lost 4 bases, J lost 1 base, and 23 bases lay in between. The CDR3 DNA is TGCGCCAGCAGTGGGCTACTCCGCGGGCAGGGCTGGGCCAAAAACATTCAGTACTTC. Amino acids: CASSGLLRGQGWAKNIQYF.

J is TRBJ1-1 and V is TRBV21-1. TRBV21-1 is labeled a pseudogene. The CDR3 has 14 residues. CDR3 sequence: CASSTEWPYTEAFF. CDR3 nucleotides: TGTGCCAGCAGCACAGAGTGGCCTTACACTGAAGCTTTCTTT.

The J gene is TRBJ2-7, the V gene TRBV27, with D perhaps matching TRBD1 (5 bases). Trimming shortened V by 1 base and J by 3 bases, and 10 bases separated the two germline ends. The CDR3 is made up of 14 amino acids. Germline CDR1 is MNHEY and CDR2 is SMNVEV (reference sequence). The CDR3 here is CASSLWGRVYEQYF. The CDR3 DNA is TGTGCCAGCAGTTTATGGGGCAGGGTCTACGAGCAGTACTTC.

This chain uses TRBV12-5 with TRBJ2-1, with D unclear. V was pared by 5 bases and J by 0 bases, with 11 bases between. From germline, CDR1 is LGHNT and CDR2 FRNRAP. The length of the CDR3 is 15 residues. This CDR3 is CASGHTTTSYNEQFF. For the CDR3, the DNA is TGTGCTAGTGGTCATACTACCACCTCCTACAATGAGCAGTTCTTC.

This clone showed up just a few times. The CDR3 nucleotides are TGTGCCAGCAGCCTCCACCCTGAAGCTTTCTTT. Translating gives CASSLHPEAFF. The chain combines TRBV2 with TRBJ1-1; D unresolved. Germline CDR1 and CDR2: SNHLY and FYNNEI. This CDR3 comprises 11 residues. Trimming pared 6 bases from V and 6 bases from J, leaving 8 bases between.

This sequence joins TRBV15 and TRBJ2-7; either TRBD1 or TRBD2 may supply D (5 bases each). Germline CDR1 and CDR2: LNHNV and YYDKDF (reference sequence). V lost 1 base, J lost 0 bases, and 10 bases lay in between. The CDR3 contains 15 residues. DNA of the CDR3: TGTGCCACCAGCAGAGGGGGACGAAGCTCCTACGAGCAGTACTTC. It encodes CATSRGGRSSYEQYF.

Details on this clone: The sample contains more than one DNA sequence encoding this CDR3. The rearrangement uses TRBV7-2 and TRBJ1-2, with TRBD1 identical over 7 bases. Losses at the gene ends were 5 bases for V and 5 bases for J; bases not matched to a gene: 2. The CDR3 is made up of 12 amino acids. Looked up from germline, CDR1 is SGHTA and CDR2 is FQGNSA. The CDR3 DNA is TGTGCCAGCAGCCAACAGGGGTATGGCTACACCTTC. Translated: CASSQQGYGYTF.

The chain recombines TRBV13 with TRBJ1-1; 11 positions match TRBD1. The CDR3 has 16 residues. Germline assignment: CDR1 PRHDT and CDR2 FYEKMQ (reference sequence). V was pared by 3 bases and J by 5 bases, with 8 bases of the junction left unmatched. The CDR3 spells CASSFASGTGGTEAFF. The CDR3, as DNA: TGTGCCAGCAGCTTTGCCTCCGGGACAGGGGGAACTGAAGCTTTCTTT.

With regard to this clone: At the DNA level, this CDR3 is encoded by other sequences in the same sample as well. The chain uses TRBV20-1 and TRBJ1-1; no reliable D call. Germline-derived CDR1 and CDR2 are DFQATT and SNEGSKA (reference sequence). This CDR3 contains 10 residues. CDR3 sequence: CSAKLTEAFF. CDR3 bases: TGCAGCGCCAAATTAACTGAAGCTTTCTTT.

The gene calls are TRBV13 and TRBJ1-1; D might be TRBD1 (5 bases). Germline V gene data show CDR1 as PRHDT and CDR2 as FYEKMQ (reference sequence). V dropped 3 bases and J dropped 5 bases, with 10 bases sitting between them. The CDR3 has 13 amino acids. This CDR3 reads CASSFPGRTEAFF. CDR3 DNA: TGTGCCAGCAGCTTTCCAGGGCGGACTGAAGCTTTCTTT.

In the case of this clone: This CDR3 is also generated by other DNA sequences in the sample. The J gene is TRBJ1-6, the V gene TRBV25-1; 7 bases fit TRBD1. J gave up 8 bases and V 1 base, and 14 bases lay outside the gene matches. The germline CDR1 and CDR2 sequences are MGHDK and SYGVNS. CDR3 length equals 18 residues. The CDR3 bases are TGTGCCAGCAGTGAATGGAGACAGGGAGGATCTAGGGATTCACCCCTCCACTTT. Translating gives CASSEWRQGGSRDSPLHF.